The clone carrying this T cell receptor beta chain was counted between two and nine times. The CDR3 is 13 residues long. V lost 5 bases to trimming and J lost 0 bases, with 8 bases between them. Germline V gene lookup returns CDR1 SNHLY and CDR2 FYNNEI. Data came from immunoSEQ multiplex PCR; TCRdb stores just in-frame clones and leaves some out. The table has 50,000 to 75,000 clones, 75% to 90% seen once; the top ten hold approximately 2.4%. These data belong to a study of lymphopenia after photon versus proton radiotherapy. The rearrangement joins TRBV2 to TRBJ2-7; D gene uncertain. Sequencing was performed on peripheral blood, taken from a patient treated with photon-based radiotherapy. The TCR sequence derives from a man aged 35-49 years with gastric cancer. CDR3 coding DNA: TGTGCCAGCAGTTCACAGCTCTCCTACGAGCAGTACTTC. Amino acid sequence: CASSSQLSYEQYF.